Included here is one TCR beta chain sequence, with context. This clonotype is medium-sized (0.01 to 0.1%) in its sample. Its antigen target is currently unknown. The sample holds no much larger clone one base away, and base qualities are not on file. Receptors were amplified or captured by 5' RACE. Instrument on record: NextSeq 500. To allow correction of PCR and sequencing errors, the TCR library protocol tagged every TCR cDNA molecule with a unique molecular identifier. From the authors' description of their analysis: TCR identification, UMI-based error correction and CDR3 extraction were performed with Decombinator tools. TCRs above a frequency of 2 per 1,000, corresponding to the top 1% of the tumor frequency distribution, were defined as expanded. Renyi diversity was computed with the R vegan package after each repertoire had been subsampled 100 times to 5,000 TCRs. CDR3 similarity networks were built from amino acid triplet string-kernel similarity, connecting CDR3s with pairwise similarity above 0.82. Clones were called with MiXCR by TCRdb after fastp trimmed the public reads at Q25, and only in-frame beta chains were retained. Every CDR3 protein is listed once, alongside the most common genes and DNA of its rows. These V and J calls rely on TCRdb rather than the paper's analysis. This sample gives some 10,000 distinct CDR3 sequences in total; about a fifth of them show up just once. The top ten constitute about 45% of the sample.

This record comes from a study of spatial heterogeneity in lung cancer (dated by TCRdb to between 2019 and 2020). Describing the broader study: The donors were around 69 patients from the lung TRACERx cohort who had early-stage, untreated non-small cell lung cancer. Both alpha and beta chains were TCR-sequenced in samples taken at surgery, namely 220 tumor regions, around 64 matched nontumor lung samples and 50 to 60 PBMC samples. Follow-up PBMC samples were sequenced whenever the samples were available, and the median time to follow-up was two to three years after resection. Nonsynonymous mutation counts, determined by whole-exome sequencing of tumor tissue, were related to TCR repertoire features. In the raw uncorrected reads, each unique combination of TCR and UMI appeared more than ten times on average. Beta-chain transcripts were consistently detected in greater numbers than alpha-chain transcripts, which likely reflected higher beta-chain transcript abundance. In non-small cell lung cancer, the study quantitatively compared TCR alpha and beta repertoires across several tumor regions, matched nontumor lung, and blood. What the authors observed across the whole study: Ubiquitous expanded tumor TCRs were detected in blood more often at tumor resection than at routine follow-up. Only 14 patients were included in comparisons of baseline and follow-up blood repertoires. Confirming at a functional level the hypothesis that regional TCRs recognize regional mutations was considered to require additional single-cell paired TCR alpha and beta sequencing.

Reading from cysteine to phenylalanine, the CDR3 counts 13 amino acids. CDR3 DNA is the only sequence kept; it has 39 bases, read in frame from the first base. For CDR1 and CDR2, the germline V gene lists ENHRY and SYGVKD. Germline trimming amounts to 5 bases on V and 6 bases on J, with 5 as the count of junction bases outside the gene matches. Read against the paper, the sample's time point label means: blood at routine non-recurrence follow-up after resection. Whole RNA extracted from tumor and nontumor lung tissue, or from cryopreserved PBMC samples, was used for TCR sequencing without cell sorting. Patients were selected for TCR sequencing only if sufficient RNA was available from at least two tumor regions.

The sequencing here drew on PBMCs, taken at follow-up. The clonotype comes from a male donor with early-stage non-small cell lung cancer. The sequence is built from TRBV10-3 and TRBJ2-7; 9 nucleotides in the junction match TRBD1. CDR3 region: CAISPGQGFEQYF. The bases are TGTGCCATCAGTCCGGGACAGGGCTTCGAGCAGTACTTC.